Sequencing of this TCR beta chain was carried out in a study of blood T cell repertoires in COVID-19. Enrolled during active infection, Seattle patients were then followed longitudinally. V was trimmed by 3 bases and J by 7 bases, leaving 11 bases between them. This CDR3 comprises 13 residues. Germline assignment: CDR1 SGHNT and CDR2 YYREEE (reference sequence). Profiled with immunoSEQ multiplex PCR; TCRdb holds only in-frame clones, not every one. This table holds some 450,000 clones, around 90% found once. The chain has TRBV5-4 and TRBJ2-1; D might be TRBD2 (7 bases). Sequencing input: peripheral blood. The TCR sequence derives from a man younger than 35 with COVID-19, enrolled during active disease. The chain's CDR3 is CASSWGGLNEQFF. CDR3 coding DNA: TGTGCCAGCAGCTGGGGGGGCCTGAATGAGCAGTTCTTC.